Here is one T cell receptor beta chain with its context. It lacks a known antigen. No base quality values were provided; no much bigger clone lies one nucleotide off. Germline trimming: 3 bases from V, 0 bases from J; junction bases outside gene matches: 2. Reading from cysteine to phenylalanine, the CDR3 counts 16 amino acids. The sequence is cut down to CDR3 DNA, 48 bases in frame from base 1. The germline V gene (reference sequence) specifies SEHNR as CDR1 and FQNEAQ as CDR2. Using the deep immunoSEQ assay, TCR CDR3 regions were amplified from genomic DNA by multiplex PCR. Extracted genomic DNA from each cell subset was spread evenly across all wells of several immunoSEQ 96-well plates, with each plate serving as a replicate. For sorted subsets, each replicate PCR was loaded with 200 to 250 ng genomic DNA, equivalent to 25,000 to 35,000 T cell genomes. The purified libraries were quantified using a Qubit 3.0 fluorometer, sized with a Bioanalyzer 2100, and then quantified again using the KAPA Library Quantification kit. Each immunoSEQ 96-well plate was sequenced on its own single-read 150-cycle Illumina NextSeq 550 flow cell. From the authors' description of their analysis: Because the immunoSEQ output held only junctional sequences and lacked quality scores, the filtering could not match the filtering applied to full-length reads. Sequences were annotated with PyIR, a Python wrapper for IgBLAST v1.9, and V/J genes and CDR3 were assigned using IMGT germline references. Reads with weak V/J assignments (E-value above 1e-6), missing CDR3, stop codons, out-of-frame junctions, or ambiguous translated residues were removed. A V3J clonotype was defined by an identical inferred V gene, J gene, and CDR3 amino acid sequence. Percentage overlap between repertoires was computed as shared unique clonotypes divided by the size of the smaller repertoire. Richness of each repertoire was evaluated using RTK rarefaction, the Chao1 estimator, and Recon v2.1 estimates of unobserved clonotypes. OLGA was used to compute generation probabilities for all TCRbeta clonotypes that the gDNA method yielded from a few donors. The source is immuneACCESS, and TCRdb retained only in-frame sequences with V and J called. Part of the clones is not carried over; for the studies checked, unresolved V genes explain less than half of this, and the remainder is unexplained. That table furnishes V, J and clone size, whereas the DNA furnished D and trimming. Counted in this sample were around 690,000 clones; roughly 88% of them appeared once. The ten top clones hold 34% of the sample.

The source of the sample is a study of shared clonotypes between healthy human individuals (dated by TCRdb to 2020 to 2022). Looking at the study overall: Three men and a couple of women, aged 18 to 49 years, made up the cohort. Leukapheresis yielded between about 0.8 and 8.9 billion PBMCs per donor. For each donor, CD4 naive and CD4 memory were each run on three plates, CD8 naive on two plates, and CD8 memory on one plate. To estimate repertoire size and how much clonotypes are shared between individuals, the study performed deep sequencing of blood TCR repertoires from 4 to 6 healthy adults. Different laboratories and diverse techniques were used to prepare libraries and sequence TCR repertoires, to increase sequencing depth and limit assay-specific biases.

Healthy HIV-negative adults with no recently reported acute infections or vaccinations were included as donors. Only Caucasian adults living in Nashville, Tennessee, USA were represented among the donors. CD8 memory samples consisted of magnetically selected CD45RO+ cells combined with CCR7-negative CD45RA+ effector memory (TemRA) cells. After blood collection by leukapheresis, PBMCs were isolated using Ficoll-Histopaque density gradient centrifugation and then cryopreserved in the vapor phase of liquid nitrogen. Analytical flow cytometry was used to check the purity and quantity of each magnetically sorted T cell population. Genomic DNA was isolated from every sorted fraction and measured by UV absorbance on a Nanodrop 2000c. Results the study describes overall, beyond this receptor: Estimated clonotype richness was generally larger for naive than for memory subsets. Roughly 5% of naive CD4, more than 3% of naive CD8, approximately 2.2% of memory CD4, and around 0.42% of memory CD8 clonotypes were shared across a few donors. Based on pairwise subsampling, the degree of clonotype sharing among donors was expected to be affected by sequencing depth. Even with the large sequencing depth, rarefaction of the sorted-subset datasets indicated that sequencing was incomplete. Clonotypes shared by all four sorted-subset donors showed higher generation probabilities than non-shared clonotypes. Because the study included a small number of donors, the genetic and exposure-history diversity represented was limited. Sampling was restricted to blood, and TCR repertoires in tissues likely differ from the TCR repertoires found in blood.

Sequencing was carried out using memory CD8+ T cells from PBMCs. Per the publication, the cell subset or site label means: CD45RO+ cells pooled with CCR7-negative TemRA cells. The sequence was collected from a young man in good health. Some clones in this sample may be carry-over from other donors' samples. The sequence links TRBV7-9 to TRBJ2-6; 7 of the junction bases match TRBD2. The nucleotide sequence is given as TGTGCCAGCAGCTTCGGGACTACCTCTGGGGCCAACGTCCTGACTTTC. Translation gives CASSFGTTSGANVLTF.